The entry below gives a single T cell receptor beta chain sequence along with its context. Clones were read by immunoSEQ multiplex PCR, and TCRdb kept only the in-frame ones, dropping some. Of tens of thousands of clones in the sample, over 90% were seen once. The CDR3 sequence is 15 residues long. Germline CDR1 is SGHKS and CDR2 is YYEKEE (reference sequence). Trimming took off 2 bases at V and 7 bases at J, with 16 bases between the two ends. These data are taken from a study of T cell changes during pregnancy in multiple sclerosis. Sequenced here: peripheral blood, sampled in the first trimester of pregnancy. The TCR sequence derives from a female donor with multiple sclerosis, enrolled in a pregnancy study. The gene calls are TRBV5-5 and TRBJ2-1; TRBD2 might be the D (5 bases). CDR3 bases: TGTGCCAGCAGCTTTACCCCCTCCTCGGGGAATGAGCAGTTCTTC. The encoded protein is CASSFTPSSGNEQFF. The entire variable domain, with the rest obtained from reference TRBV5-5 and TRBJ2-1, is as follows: DAGVTQSPTHLIKTRGQQVTLRCSPISGHKSVSWYQQVLGQGPQFIFQYYEKEERGRGNFPDRFSARQFPNYSSELNVNALLLGDSALYLCASSFTPSSGNEQFFGPGTRLTVL.